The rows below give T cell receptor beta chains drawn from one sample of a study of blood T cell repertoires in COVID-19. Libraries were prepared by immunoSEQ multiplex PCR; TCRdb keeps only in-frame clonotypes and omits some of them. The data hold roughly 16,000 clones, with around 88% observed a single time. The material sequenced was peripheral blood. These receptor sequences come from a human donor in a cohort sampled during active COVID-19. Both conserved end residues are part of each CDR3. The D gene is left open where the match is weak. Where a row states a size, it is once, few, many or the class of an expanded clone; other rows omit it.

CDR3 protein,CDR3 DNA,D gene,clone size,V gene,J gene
CASSLVYGYGYTF,TGTGCCAGCAGCCTAGTGTACGGCTATGGCTACACCTTC,-,-,TRBV11-3,TRBJ1-2
CASSLVARVGTEAFF,TGCGCCAGCAGCTTGGTGGCCAGGGTGGGTACTGAAGCTTTCTTT,-,-,TRBV5-1,TRBJ1-1
CAIKEGTGQTGELFF,TGTGCCATCAAAGAGGGGACAGGACAAACCGGGGAGCTGTTTTTT,TRBD1,-,TRBV10-3,TRBJ2-2
CASSLKSGNTIYF,TGTGCCAGCAGCTTAAAGAGTGGAAACACCATATATTTT,-,-,TRBV5-8,TRBJ1-3
CASSVGGGRGEKLFF,TGTGCCAGCAGCGTAGGAGGGGGTCGGGGCGAAAAACTGTTTTTT,-,-,TRBV9,TRBJ1-4
CATSDSRGWVSYTF,TGTGCCACCAGTGATTCCAGGGGTTGGGTGAGCTACACCTTC,-,-,TRBV24-1,TRBJ1-2
CASSLGSLAGELSTDTQYF,TGTGCCAGCAGCTTAGGTAGCCTAGCGGGAGAACTGAGCACAGATACGCAGTATTTT,TRBD2,-,TRBV7-9,TRBJ2-3
CASSLPGGQETQYF,TGTGCCAGCAGCTTGCCTGGGGGCCAGGAGACCCAGTACTTC,-,once,TRBV5-4,TRBJ2-5
CASSRPGLEETQYF,TGTGCCAGCAGCCGGCCGGGACTGGAAGAGACCCAGTACTTC,-,-,TRBV7-2,TRBJ2-5
CASSYLPSLLAGVQETQYF,TGTGCCAGCAGTTACCTCCCGAGCTTGCTAGCGGGGGTGCAAGAGACCCAGTACTTC,TRBD2,-,TRBV6-2/TRBV6-3,TRBJ2-5
CASSRPGDRFGLTEAFF,TGTGCCAGCAGCCGCCCCGGGGACAGGTTTGGACTGACTGAAGCTTTCTTT,TRBD1,once,TRBV7-2,TRBJ1-1
CASSQSSGNTGELFF,TGTGCCAGCAGCCAATCTAGCGGGAACACCGGGGAGCTGTTTTTT,TRBD2,-,TRBV7-9,TRBJ2-2
CASSLTGQVTGELFF,TGCGCCAGCAGCCTAACGGGACAGGTTACCGGGGAGCTGTTTTTT,TRBD1,-,TRBV5-1,TRBJ2-2
CASSEAQGVYGYTF,TGTGCCAGCAGTGAAGCGCAGGGTGTCTATGGCTACACCTTC,-,-,TRBV6-1,TRBJ1-2
CASTRSGNNYEQYF,TGTGCCAGCACCCGGAGCGGGAACAATTACGAGCAGTACTTC,TRBD2,-,TRBV2,TRBJ2-7
CASSSGDRGIYNEQFF,TGTGCCAGCAGCTCCGGGGACAGGGGAATCTACAATGAGCAGTTCTTC,TRBD1,once,TRBV5-4,TRBJ2-1
CASSTLGRTAPSTDTQYF,TGTGCCAGCAGCACATTAGGCCGGACAGCCCCTAGCACAGATACGCAGTATTTT,-,once,TRBV9,TRBJ2-3
CATRGQVNQPQHF,TGTGCCACCAGGGGACAGGTCAATCAGCCCCAGCATTTT,TRBD1,few,TRBV24-1,TRBJ1-5
CASSTWIAGGYNEQFF,TGTGCCAGCAGTACCTGGATAGCGGGTGGGTACAATGAGCAGTTCTTC,TRBD2,-,TRBV5-6,TRBJ2-1
CASSLTQPGTATKGELFF,TGTGCCAGCAGTCTAACACAACCTGGGACAGCTACAAAGGGGGAGCTGTTTTTT,TRBD1,-,TRBV6-6,TRBJ2-2
CASSLAGGAGELFF,TGTGCCAGCAGCCTAGCGGGGGGGGCCGGGGAGCTGTTTTTT,TRBD2,-,TRBV6-5,TRBJ2-2
CASSSTPSKQYF,TGTGCCAGCAGCTCCACCCCAAGCAAGCAGTACTTC,-,-,TRBV7-2,TRBJ2-7
CASSPPLAAGELFF,TGTGCCAGCAGCCCACCCCTAGCAGCCGGGGAGCTGTTTTTT,-,-,TRBV9,TRBJ2-2
CASSLLGASNEQFF,TGTGCCAGCAGCTTACTAGGGGCGAGCAATGAGCAGTTCTTC,-,-,TRBV11-3,TRBJ2-1
CASSRRTGASTDTQYF,TGTGCCAGCAGCCGGAGGACAGGCGCCAGCACAGATACGCAGTATTTT,TRBD1,-,TRBV5-5,TRBJ2-3
CASSYFRLAGGALAKNIQYF,TGTGCCAGCAGTTACTTTCGACTAGCGGGAGGGGCGCTGGCCAAAAACATTCAGTACTTC,TRBD2,-,TRBV6-2/TRBV6-3,TRBJ2-4
CATSDPGSKETQYF,TGTGCCACCAGTGATCCCGGGAGTAAGGAGACCCAGTACTTC,-,-,TRBV24-1,TRBJ2-5
CASSRLSMWRNEQFF,TGTGCCAGCAGCCGGTTAAGTATGTGGCGGAATGAGCAGTTCTTC,-,-,TRBV3-1/TRBV3-2,TRBJ2-1
CASSHGGRDTQYF,TGCGCCAGCAGCCACGGTGGGAGAGATACGCAGTATTTT,-,-,TRBV4-1,TRBJ2-3
CASGVRQGGNYGYTF,TGTGCCAGCGGGGTTCGACAGGGGGGTAACTATGGCTACACCTTC,TRBD1,-,TRBV2,TRBJ1-2
CASSLKPTGGGTDTQYF,TGTGCCAGCAGCCTAAAACCGACAGGGGGCGGCACAGATACGCAGTATTTT,TRBD1,-,TRBV5-4,TRBJ2-3
CASSSHLWSPDTQYF,TGTGCCAGCAGTTCCCACCTCTGGAGTCCGGATACGCAGTATTTT,-,-,TRBV6-5,TRBJ2-3
CASSLTPGGYTF,TGTGCCAGCAGTTTAACCCCGGGGGGCTACACCTTC,-,-,TRBV6-6,TRBJ1-2
CASTGRTEAFF,TGTGCCAGCACAGGGCGGACTGAAGCTTTCTTT,-,few,TRBV27,TRBJ1-1
CASRGVQGLNSPLHF,TGTGCCAGCAGGGGAGTGCAGGGGCTGAATTCACCCCTCCACTTT,-,-,TRBV5-8,TRBJ1-6
CASSPPGEELETQYF,TGTGCCAGCTCACCACCCGGGGAGGAGTTGGAGACCCAGTACTTC,-,-,TRBV18,TRBJ2-5
CASSPQGLEQFF,TGTGCCAGCAGCCCGCAGGGGCTTGAGCAGTTCTTC,-,-,TRBV7-9,TRBJ2-1
CASSHPTGGWEDYGYTF,TGTGCCAGCAGCCACCCGACAGGGGGCTGGGAGGACTATGGCTACACCTTC,TRBD1,-,TRBV7-2,TRBJ1-2
CASSGQGFVTNEKLFF,TGTGCCAGCAGCGGACAGGGATTTGTAACTAATGAAAAACTGTTTTTT,TRBD1,-,TRBV3-1/TRBV3-2,TRBJ1-4
CASTLTDPSTDTQYF,TGTGCCAGCACACTGACAGACCCTAGCACAGATACGCAGTATTTT,-,-,TRBV27,TRBJ2-3
CASSRGTSGSGTGELFF,TGCGCCAGCAGCCGGGGGACTAGCGGGTCTGGGACCGGGGAGCTGTTTTTT,TRBD2,-,TRBV4-1,TRBJ2-2
CSVVGRLAGGQTDTQYF,TGCAGCGTTGTCGGGCGACTAGCGGGGGGGCAGACAGATACGCAGTATTTT,TRBD2,-,TRBV29-1,TRBJ2-3
CASSQGTATNEKLFF,TGTGCCAGCAGCCAAGGGACAGCGACTAATGAAAAACTGTTTTTT,-,-,TRBV3-1/TRBV3-2,TRBJ1-4
CASSASGGRSADTQYF,TGTGCCAGCAGCGCCTCTGGCGGGAGAAGTGCAGATACGCAGTATTTT,TRBD2,-,TRBV9,TRBJ2-3
CSVEGTGKRGNTEAFF,TGCAGCGTCGAGGGGACAGGGAAGAGAGGGAACACTGAAGCTTTCTTT,TRBD1,-,TRBV29-1,TRBJ1-1
CASTFGQGSGELFF,TGTGCCAGCACCTTTGGGCAGGGTAGCGGGGAGCTGTTTTTT,-,-,TRBV6-5,TRBJ2-2